These T cell receptor beta chains were read from a single sample in a study of response to subunit inactivated influenza vaccine. TCRdb fed the RT-PCR reads into MiXCR, producing one record per CDR3 protein. Of some 850,000 distinct CDR3 sequences listed, roughly 20% are singletons. Sample: PBMCs from blood, taken around 5 days after vaccination. The receptors stem from a man aged 50 to 59 who received an inactivated influenza vaccine. Each CDR3 is given with its conserved first and last residue. The D gene is left open where the match is weak. Not all rows give a size; the values are once, few, many and, for expanded clones, a class.

J: TRBJ2-1; V: TRBV20-1; D: TRBD2; size: -; CDR3: CSAVKGRGVTYNEQFF; DNA: TGCAGTGCCGTCAAAGGACGGGGGGTCACCTACAATGAGCAGTTCTTC
J: TRBJ2-1; V: TRBV27; D: TRBD2; size: -; CDR3: CASSGTSGIGEQFF; DNA: TGTGCCAGCAGTGGGACTAGCGGGATCGGTGAGCAGTTCTTC
J: TRBJ1-2; V: TRBV25-1; D: -; size: -; CDR3: CASSESGYNYGYTF; DNA: TGTGCCAGCAGTGAGAGCGGTTACAACTATGGCTACACCTTC
J: TRBJ1-4; V: TRBV6-4; D: -; size: few; CDR3: CASSDWALRFEKLFF; DNA: TGTGCCAGCAGTGATTGGGCCCTACGCTTCGAAAAACTGTTTTTT
J: TRBJ1-1; V: TRBV20-1; D: -; size: -; CDR3: CSARDLGLGNGMMNTEAFF; DNA: TGCAGTGCTAGAGATCTAGGGCTGGGGAATGGAATGATGAACACTGAAGCTTTCTTT
J: TRBJ2-3; V: TRBV24-1; D: TRBD1; size: few; CDR3: CATSDPTPTGGLTDTQYF; DNA: TGTGCCACCAGTGATCCCACCCCGACAGGGGGGTTAACAGATACGCAGTATTTT
J: TRBJ1-4; V: TRBV4-3; D: -; size: few; CDR3: CASSQDLLGTNEKLFF; DNA: TGCGCCAGCAGCCAAGATCTCCTGGGAACTAATGAAAAACTGTTTTTT
J: TRBJ2-1; V: TRBV6-1; D: TRBD2; size: -; CDR3: CASYGTSGRASYNEQFF; DNA: TGTGCCAGCTATGGGACTAGCGGGAGGGCCTCCTACAATGAGCAGTTCTTC
J: TRBJ1-6; V: TRBV20-1; D: TRBD1; size: -; CDR3: CSGLEGTGVSPLHF; DNA: TGCAGTGGGCTCGAGGGGACAGGGGTCTCACCCCTCCACTTT
J: TRBJ2-1; V: TRBV12-3/TRBV12-4; D: TRBD2; size: -; CDR3: CASTVGLAGGPRAEQFF; DNA: TGTGCCAGCACCGTGGGACTAGCGGGAGGGCCGCGGGCTGAGCAGTTCTTC
J: TRBJ2-1; V: TRBV20-1; D: -; size: many; CDR3: CSLSGRIYNEQFF; DNA: TGCAGTCTCTCGGGCCGAATCTACAATGAGCAGTTCTTC
J: TRBJ2-1; V: TRBV6-1; D: -; size: few; CDR3: CATARDIAMLEQFF; DNA: TGTGCCACCGCCCGGGACATCGCGATGCTTGAGCAGTTCTTC
J: TRBJ2-2; V: TRBV20-1; D: -; size: few; CDR3: CSAQTAGHTGELFF; DNA: TGCAGTGCCCAGACGGCAGGACACACCGGGGAGCTGTTTTTT
J: TRBJ2-3; V: TRBV3-1; D: -; size: few; CDR3: CASSQDAGWSYTDTQYF; DNA: TGTGCCAGCAGCCAAGATGCGGGGTGGTCCTACACAGATACGCAGTATTTT
J: TRBJ2-4; V: TRBV20-1; D: TRBD2; size: few; CDR3: CSASPGLAPPKNIQYF; DNA: TGCAGTGCTAGCCCAGGACTAGCTCCACCCAAAAACATTCAGTACTTC
J: TRBJ2-7; V: TRBV6-5; D: -; size: -; CDR3: CASSYQGQVGEQYF; DNA: TGTGCCAGCAGTTATCAGGGGCAAGTAGGCGAGCAGTACTTC
J: TRBJ2-5; V: TRBV3-1; D: -; size: -; CDR3: CASSTPRGNEETQYF; DNA: TGTGCCAGCAGTACCCCCCGGGGTAACGAAGAGACCCAGTACTTC
J: TRBJ2-7; V: TRBV6-1; D: -; size: few; CDR3: CASSIGLSYEQYF; DNA: TGTGCCAGCAGTATCGGGTTGTCCTACGAGCAGTACTTC
J: TRBJ2-2; V: TRBV6-1; D: TRBD1; size: few; CDR3: CASSQSSTGTNTGELFF; DNA: TGTGCCAGCAGTCAGTCCTCGACAGGGACGAACACCGGGGAGCTGTTTTTT
J: TRBJ2-3; V: TRBV5-1; D: TRBD1; size: -; CDR3: CASSLAVRQGTQYF; DNA: TGCGCCAGCAGCTTGGCCGTCAGACAGGGGACGCAGTATTTT
J: TRBJ2-1; V: TRBV7-2; D: -; size: -; CDR3: CASSPNWAHNEQFF; DNA: TGTGCCAGCAGCCCGAACTGGGCGCACAATGAGCAGTTCTTC
J: TRBJ2-7; V: TRBV6-2/TRBV6-3; D: TRBD1; size: once; CDR3: CASPSYDRASYEQYF; DNA: TGTGCCAGCCCTTCATACGACAGGGCTTCCTACGAGCAGTACTTC
J: TRBJ2-5; V: TRBV6-4; D: -; size: -; CDR3: CASSDSASAETQYF; DNA: TGTGCCAGCAGTGACTCGGCGAGCGCGGAGACCCAGTACTTC
J: TRBJ2-7; V: TRBV20-1; D: -; size: few; CDR3: CSAQDGATGAYEQYF; DNA: TGCAGTGCCCAGGATGGGGCTACCGGGGCCTACGAGCAGTACTTC
J: TRBJ1-5; V: TRBV5-1; D: -; size: -; CDR3: CASSLEGQSGQPQHF; DNA: TGCGCCAGCAGCTTGGAAGGACAGAGTGGTCAGCCCCAGCATTTT
J: TRBJ1-6; V: TRBV10-2; D: -; size: -; CDR3: CASSVGYGSPLHF; DNA: TGCGCCAGCAGTGTGGGGTATGGATCACCCCTCCACTTT
J: TRBJ1-2; V: TRBV20-1; D: -; size: -; CDR3: CSATGTGGALGNGYTF; DNA: TGCAGTGCTACTGGGACCGGTGGGGCTCTGGGTAATGGCTACACCTTC
J: TRBJ1-5; V: TRBV4-1; D: -; size: -; CDR3: CASSQAAQRPGQPQHF; DNA: TGCGCCAGCAGCCAAGCCGCCCAGCGTCCGGGTCAGCCCCAGCATTTT
J: TRBJ2-7; V: TRBV7-8; D: TRBD2; size: -; CDR3: CASSKTSGRFYEQYF; DNA: TGTGCCAGCAGCAAGACTAGCGGGAGATTCTACGAGCAGTACTTC
J: TRBJ2-3; V: TRBV11-2; D: -; size: few; CDR3: CASSSYPDTQYF; DNA: TGTGCCAGCAGCTCATATCCAGATACGCAGTATTTT
J: TRBJ2-7; V: TRBV7-9; D: -; size: -; CDR3: CASSLLSAREQYF; DNA: TGTGCCAGCAGCTTATTGTCAGCGAGGGAGCAGTACTTC
J: TRBJ1-1; V: TRBV29-1; D: -; size: many; CDR3: CSDRQPPMNTEAFF; DNA: TGCAGCGATAGACAGCCCCCAATGAACACTGAAGCTTTCTTT
J: TRBJ1-5; V: TRBV20-1; D: TRBD1; size: -; CDR3: CSARPDRVRNQPQHF; DNA: TGCAGTGCTAGGCCTGACAGGGTCCGCAATCAGCCCCAGCATTTT
J: TRBJ2-2; V: TRBV11-2; D: -; size: few; CDR3: CASSLEPPGYGTGELFF; DNA: TGTGCCAGCAGCTTAGAACCTCCCGGTTACGGCACCGGGGAGCTGTTTTTT
J: TRBJ2-1; V: TRBV20-1; D: -; size: many; CDR3: CSASWRGRDEQFF; DNA: TGCAGTGCTAGTTGGAGGGGGCGGGATGAGCAGTTCTTC
J: TRBJ1-6; V: TRBV5-1; D: TRBD1; size: many; CDR3: CASSYDGDRASPLHF; DNA: TGCGCCAGCAGCTACGACGGGGACAGGGCGTCACCCCTCCACTTT
J: TRBJ1-1; V: TRBV29-1; D: TRBD1; size: -; CDR3: CSVEDVPGQGVGAFF; DNA: TGCAGCGTTGAAGACGTACCGGGACAGGGGGTGGGGGCTTTCTTT